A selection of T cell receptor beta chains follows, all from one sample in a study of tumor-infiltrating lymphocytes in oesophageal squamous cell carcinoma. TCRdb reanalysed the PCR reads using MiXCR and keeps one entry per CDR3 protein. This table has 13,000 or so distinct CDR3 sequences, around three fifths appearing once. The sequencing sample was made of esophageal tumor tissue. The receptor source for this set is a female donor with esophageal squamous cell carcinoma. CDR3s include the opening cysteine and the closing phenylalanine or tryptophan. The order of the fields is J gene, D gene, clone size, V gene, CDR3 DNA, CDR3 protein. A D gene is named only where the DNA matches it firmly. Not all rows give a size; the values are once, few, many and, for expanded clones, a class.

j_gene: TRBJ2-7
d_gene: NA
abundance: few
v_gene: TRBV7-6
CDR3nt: TGTGCCAGCAGCTCCCAAGAGGGAGAGCAGTACTTC
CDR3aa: CASSSQEGEQYF

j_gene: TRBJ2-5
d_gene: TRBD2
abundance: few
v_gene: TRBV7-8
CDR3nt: TGTGCCAGCAGCTTAAGGTCTAGCGGGAGGGCCTGGGAGACCCAGTACTTC
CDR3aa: CASSLRSSGRAWETQYF

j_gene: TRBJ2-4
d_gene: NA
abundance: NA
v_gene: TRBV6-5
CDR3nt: TGTGCCAGCAGAGACGGAGACAAAAACATTCAGTACTTC
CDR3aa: CASRDGDKNIQYF

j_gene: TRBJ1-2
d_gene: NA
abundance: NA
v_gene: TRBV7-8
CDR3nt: TGTGCCAGCAGCTTAGTGCCCGGTTCTAACTATGGCTACACCTTC
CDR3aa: CASSLVPGSNYGYTF

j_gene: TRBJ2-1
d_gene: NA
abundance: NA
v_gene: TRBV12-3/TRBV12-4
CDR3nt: TGTGCCAGCAGTGCCACTAGTGGGGGACACAATGAGCAGTTCTTC
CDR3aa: CASSATSGGHNEQFF

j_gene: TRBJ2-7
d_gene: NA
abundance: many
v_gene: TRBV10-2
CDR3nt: TGCGCCAGCAGTTGGGGTGGGTCGGGCAATGAGCAGTACTTC
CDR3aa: CASSWGGSGNEQYF

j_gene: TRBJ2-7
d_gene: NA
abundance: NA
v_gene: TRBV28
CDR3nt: TGTGCCAGCTCCACCCCCGGCAGTTGGTACGAGCAGTACTTC
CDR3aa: CASSTPGSWYEQYF

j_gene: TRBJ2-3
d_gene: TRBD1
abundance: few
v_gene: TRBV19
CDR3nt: TGTGCCAGTAGTATAATTGCAGGGGGCATGATTGGCACCGGGGAGCTGTATTTT
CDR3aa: CASSIIAGGMIGTGELYF

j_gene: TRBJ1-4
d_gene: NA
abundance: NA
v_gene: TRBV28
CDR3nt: TGTGCCAGCAGTAACACGGACATTGGTGGGAAGGATAAACTGTTTTTT
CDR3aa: CASSNTDIGGKDKLFF

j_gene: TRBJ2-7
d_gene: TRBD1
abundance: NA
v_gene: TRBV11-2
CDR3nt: TGTGCCAGCAGGCATACAGGGGTCTACGAGCAGTACTTC
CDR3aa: CASRHTGVYEQYF

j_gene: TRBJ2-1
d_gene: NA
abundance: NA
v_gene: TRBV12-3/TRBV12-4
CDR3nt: TGTGCCAGCAGTCGACTTACAGCCCTCGGGAACAATGAGCAGTTCTTC
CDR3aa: CASSRLTALGNNEQFF

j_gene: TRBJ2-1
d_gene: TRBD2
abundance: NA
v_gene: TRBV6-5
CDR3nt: TGTGCCAGCAGTTCGGAGGGACTAACCTACAATGAGCAGTTCTTC
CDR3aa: CASSSEGLTYNEQFF

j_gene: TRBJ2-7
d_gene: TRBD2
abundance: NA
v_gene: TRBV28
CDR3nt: TGTGCCAGCAGTTTGGGACTAGCGGTATGGGCTTACTACGAGCAGTACTTC
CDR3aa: CASSLGLAVWAYYEQYF

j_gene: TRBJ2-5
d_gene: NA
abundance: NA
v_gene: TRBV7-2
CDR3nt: TGTGCCAGCAGCCTACCTAGCCGGGAGAGGTGGGAGACCCAGTACTTC
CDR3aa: CASSLPSRERWETQYF

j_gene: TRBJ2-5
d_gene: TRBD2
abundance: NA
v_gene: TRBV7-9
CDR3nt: TGTGCCAGCAGCTTTAGCGGGGGACAAGAGACCCAGTACTTC
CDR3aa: CASSFSGGQETQYF

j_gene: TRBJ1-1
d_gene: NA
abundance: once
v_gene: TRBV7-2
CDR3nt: TGTGCCAGCAGCTTAGGGGCCACTGAAGCTTTCTTT
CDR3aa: CASSLGATEAFF

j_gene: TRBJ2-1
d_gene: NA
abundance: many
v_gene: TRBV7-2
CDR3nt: TGTGCCAGCAGCTTAGGAGGTATGGGGCAGTTCTTC
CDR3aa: CASSLGGMGQFF

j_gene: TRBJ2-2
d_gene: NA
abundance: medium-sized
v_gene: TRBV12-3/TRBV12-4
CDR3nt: TGTGCCAGCAGTTTCAGTAGGAACACCGGGGAGCTGTTTTTT
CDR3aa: CASSFSRNTGELFF

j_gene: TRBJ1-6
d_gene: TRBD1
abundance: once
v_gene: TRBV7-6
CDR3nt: TGTGCCAGCAGGAGCCGAGGGACAGATAATTCACCCCTCCACTTT
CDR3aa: CASRSRGTDNSPLHF

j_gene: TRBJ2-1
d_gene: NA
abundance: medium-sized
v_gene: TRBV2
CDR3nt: TGTGCCAGCAGCGGGACCAACAATGAGCAGTTCTTC
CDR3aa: CASSGTNNEQFF

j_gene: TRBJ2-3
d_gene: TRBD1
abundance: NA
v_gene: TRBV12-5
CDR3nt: TGTGCTAGTGGTTTAGGGACAGGGGCAACAGATACGCAGTATTTT
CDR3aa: CASGLGTGATDTQYF

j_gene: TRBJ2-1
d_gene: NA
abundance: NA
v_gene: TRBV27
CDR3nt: TGTGCCAGCAGTTTATCGTTAGGATCCAATGAGCAGTTCTTC
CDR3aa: CASSLSLGSNEQFF

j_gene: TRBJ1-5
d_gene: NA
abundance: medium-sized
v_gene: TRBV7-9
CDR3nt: TGTGCCAGCAGCTTAGGGTACGGAAATCAGCCCCAGCATTTT
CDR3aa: CASSLGYGNQPQHF

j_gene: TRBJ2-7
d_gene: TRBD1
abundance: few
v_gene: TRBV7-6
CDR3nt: TGTGCCAGCAGCACCCTAGGACAGGGCACCTACGAGCAGTACTTC
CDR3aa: CASSTLGQGTYEQYF

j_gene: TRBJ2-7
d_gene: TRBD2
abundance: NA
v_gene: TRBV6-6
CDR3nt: TGTGCCAGCAGCCTGGCGGGGGGCTACGAGCAGTACTTC
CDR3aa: CASSLAGGYEQYF

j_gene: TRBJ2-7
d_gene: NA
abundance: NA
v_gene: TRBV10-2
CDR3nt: TGCGCCAGCAGGGTGGGGAGCTCCTACGAGCAGTACTTC
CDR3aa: CASRVGSSYEQYF

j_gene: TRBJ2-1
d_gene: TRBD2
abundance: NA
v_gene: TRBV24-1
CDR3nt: TGTGCCACCAGTGATGCTAGCGGAACCTACAATGAGCAGTTCTTC
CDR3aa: CATSDASGTYNEQFF

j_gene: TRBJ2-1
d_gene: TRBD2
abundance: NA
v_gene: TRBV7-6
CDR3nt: TGTGCCAGCAGCCGACGGACTAGCGGGGGGGCTGTTGAGCAGTTCTTC
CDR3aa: CASSRRTSGGAVEQFF

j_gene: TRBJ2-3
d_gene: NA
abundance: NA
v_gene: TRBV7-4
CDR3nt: TGTGCCAGCAGCTTTCGCCCGGGACTAGATACGCAGTATTTT
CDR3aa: CASSFRPGLDTQYF

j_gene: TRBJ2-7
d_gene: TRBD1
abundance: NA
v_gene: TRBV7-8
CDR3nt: TGTGCCAGCATCGAAGCCGGGACAGCCTACTACGAGCAGTACTTC
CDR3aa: CASIEAGTAYYEQYF

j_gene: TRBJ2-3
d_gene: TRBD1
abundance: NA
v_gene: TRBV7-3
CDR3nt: TGTGCCAGCAGCTTAGAGGGGGCGATAGATACGCAGTATTTT
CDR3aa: CASSLEGAIDTQYF

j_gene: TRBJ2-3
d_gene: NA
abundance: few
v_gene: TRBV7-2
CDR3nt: TGTGCCAGCAGGCGAACAGGGAATCCCCGGGATACGCAGTATTTT
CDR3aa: CASRRTGNPRDTQYF

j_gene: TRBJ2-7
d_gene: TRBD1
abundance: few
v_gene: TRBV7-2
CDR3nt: TGTGCCAGCAGCTTATGGTCAGGGGGAACCTACGAGCAGTACTTC
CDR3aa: CASSLWSGGTYEQYF

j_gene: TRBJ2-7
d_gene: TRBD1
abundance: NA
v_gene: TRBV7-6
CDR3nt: TGTGCCAGCAGCTCGGGACAGGGGTTCGGCGGGGGGACCTACGAGCAGTACTTC
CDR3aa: CASSSGQGFGGGTYEQYF

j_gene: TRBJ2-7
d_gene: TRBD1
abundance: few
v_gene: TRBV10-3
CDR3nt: TGTGCCATGGCCGGGACAGGGTTTATCGAGCAGTACTTC
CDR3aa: CAMAGTGFIEQYF

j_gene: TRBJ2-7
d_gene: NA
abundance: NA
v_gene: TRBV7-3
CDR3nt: TGTGCCAGCAGCTCATACACCGGGTCCGGGGAGCTGTATTTT
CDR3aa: CASSSYTGSGELYF

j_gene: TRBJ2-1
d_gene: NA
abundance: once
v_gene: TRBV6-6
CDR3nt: TGTGCCAGCAGTTACTCGAAAATCCCTTTTGAGCAGTTCTTC
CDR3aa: CASSYSKIPFEQFF

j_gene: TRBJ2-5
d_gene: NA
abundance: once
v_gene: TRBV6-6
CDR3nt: TGTGCCAGCAGTGATGGGTCAGAATCTGAGACCCAGTACTTC
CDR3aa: CASSDGSESETQYF

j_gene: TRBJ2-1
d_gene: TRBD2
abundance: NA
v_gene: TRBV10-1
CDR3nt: TGCGCCAGCAGTGCGGAACTAGCGGGAGCGAATGAGCAGTTCTTC
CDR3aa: CASSAELAGANEQFF

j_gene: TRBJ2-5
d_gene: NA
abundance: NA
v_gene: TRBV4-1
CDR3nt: TGCGCCAGCAGCCAAGCAGGTAGGAACAGACAAGAGACCCAGTACTTC
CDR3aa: CASSQAGRNRQETQYF

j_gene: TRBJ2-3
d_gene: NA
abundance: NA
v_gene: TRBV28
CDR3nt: TGTGCCAGCAGTTTCCAGACAGCCCACACAGATACGCAGTATTTT
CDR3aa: CASSFQTAHTDTQYF

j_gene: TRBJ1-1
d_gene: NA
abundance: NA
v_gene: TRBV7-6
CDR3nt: TGTGCCAGCAGCTTAGCGGCTAGCGGGAACACCGGGGAGCTGTATTTT
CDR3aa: CASSLAASGNTGELYF

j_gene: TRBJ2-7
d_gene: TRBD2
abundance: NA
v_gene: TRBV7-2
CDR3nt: TGTGCCAGCAGCTATCGTAGCGGGGCGGCCTTTTACGAGCAGTACTTC
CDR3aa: CASSYRSGAAFYEQYF